A selection of T cell receptor beta chains follows, all from one sample in a study of T cells in Graves' hyperthyroidism and ophthalmopathy. TCRdb analysed the multiplex PCR reads with MiXCR anew, one entry per CDR3 protein. The sample has 550,000 to 650,000 distinct CDR3 sequences, around 15% seen once. Sequences were obtained from blood. The receptors derive from a middle-aged woman with Graves' hyperthyroidism. CDR3s include the opening cysteine and the closing phenylalanine or tryptophan. The D gene is left open where the match is weak. Clone size appears in some rows only: once, few, many, or a class for an expanded clone.

>TRBV29-1|TRBJ1-1|.|TRBD1
TGCAGCGTCCCCGGGAGACAGGGGGACACTGAAGCTTTCTTT
CSVPGRQGDTEAFF
>TRBV2|TRBJ1-4|many|.
TGTGCCAGCAGTGTCACAGGGACCCAGGGTGAAAAACTGTTTTTT
CASSVTGTQGEKLFF
>TRBV5-5|TRBJ1-1|.|TRBD1
TGTGCCAGCAGCTGGCCCCTACAGGGGTCCGGTGCCATGAACACTGAAGCTTTCTTT
CASSWPLQGSGAMNTEAFF
>TRBV28|TRBJ2-1|many|.
TGTGCCAGCATGACTCGAGGTACCTCCTACAATGAGCAGTTCTTC
CASMTRGTSYNEQFF
>TRBV6-1|TRBJ2-7|many|TRBD2
TGTGCCAGCAGTTACGTAGCGGGAGGCCACGAGCAGTACTTC
CASSYVAGGHEQYF
>TRBV2|TRBJ1-6|.|.
TGTGCCAGCAGTGAAGGCGGGGGACCCCTCCACTTT
CASSEGGGPLHF
>TRBV28|TRBJ2-5|many|.
TGTGCCAGCAGTTCCTCCAGACGGATTCGGGAGACCCAGTACTTC
CASSSSRRIRETQYF
>TRBV6-1|TRBJ2-5|few|.
TGTGCCAGCAGTGCGGTCGGAAACCAAGAGACCCAGTACTTC
CASSAVGNQETQYF
>TRBV7-8|TRBJ2-7|many|.
TGTGCCAGCAGCCGCCGCCCTAGCGTAACCTACGAGCAGTACTTC
CASSRRPSVTYEQYF
>TRBV5-1|TRBJ2-5|many|TRBD1
TGCGCCAGCAGCCTTGTGGGACAGATACAAGAGACCCAGTACTTC
CASSLVGQIQETQYF
>TRBV12-3/TRBV12-4|TRBJ1-2|few|.
TGTGCCAGCACCTCAACTTGGAGGGATGGTGGCTACACCTTC
CASTSTWRDGGYTF
>TRBV5-1|TRBJ1-2|few|.
TGCGCCAGCAGCGTCGACAGCTCAATCTATGGCTACACCTTC
CASSVDSSIYGYTF
>TRBV25-1|TRBJ2-1|many|.
TGTGCCAGCAGTGAATTAGGGGTGAATAGGAATGAGCAGTTCTTC
CASSELGVNRNEQFF
>TRBV7-9|TRBJ2-7|few|TRBD2
TGTGCCACCCTTGGGCTAGCGGGAGACTACGAGCAGTACTTC
CATLGLAGDYEQYF
>TRBV28|TRBJ2-1|many|TRBD1
TGTGCCAGCAAGGGACAGGAGTACAATGAGCAGTTCTTC
CASKGQEYNEQFF
>TRBV6-5|TRBJ2-7|.|.
TGTGCCAGCAGTTATAAGCGGACCCCCTCCTACGAGCAGTACTTC
CASSYKRTPSYEQYF
>TRBV11-3|TRBJ2-3|.|TRBD2
TGTGCCAGCAGCTTAACTAGCGGCCCGGGCTGCGGCACAGATACGCAGTATTTT
CASSLTSGPGCGTDTQYF
>TRBV19|TRBJ2-1|few|.
TGTGCCAGTAGGCAGTCAGCGGGTAGCTCCTACAATGAGCAGTTCTTC
CASRQSAGSSYNEQFF
>TRBV2|TRBJ2-5|many|.
TGTGCCAGCATGGAGGAGACCCAGTACTTC
CASMEETQYF
>TRBV7-2|TRBJ2-7|many|TRBD2
TGTGCCAGCAGCTTCAGGCTAGCGGGCGAGCAGTACTTC
CASSFRLAGEQYF
>TRBV2|TRBJ1-1|many|.
TGTGCCAGCGGTAGGGATGGTAGGGTAATGAACACTGAAGCTTTCTTT
CASGRDGRVMNTEAFF
>TRBV29-1|TRBJ2-1|few|TRBD1
TGCAGCGTTACGGAACCGGACAGGAGCAATGAGCAGTTCTTC
CSVTEPDRSNEQFF
>TRBV10-3|TRBJ2-2|.|TRBD1
TGTGCCATCAGCGGACAGGCGAACACCGGGGAGCTGTTTTTT
CAISGQANTGELFF
>TRBV9|TRBJ1-4|few|TRBD1
TGTGCCAGCAGCGTAGGGGACAGGCTCAATGAAAAACTGTTTTTT
CASSVGDRLNEKLFF
>TRBV28|TRBJ2-4|.|TRBD1
TGTGCCAGCAGTCATTACAGGGGAATGGTCAAAAACATTCAGTACTTC
CASSHYRGMVKNIQYF
>TRBV11-3|TRBJ2-3|once|TRBD1
TGTGCCAGCAGCTTGGGACAGGGGGGGAACACAGATACGCAGTATTTT
CASSLGQGGNTDTQYF
>TRBV5-5|TRBJ2-1|many|TRBD2
TGTGCCAGCAGCTTGGGACTAGCGGGATCCCGTGAGCAGTTCTTC
CASSLGLAGSREQFF
>TRBV4-1|TRBJ1-2|.|.
TGCGCCAGCAGCCAAGCCCTTGGACAGTCACGATATGGCTACACCTTC
CASSQALGQSRYGYTF
>TRBV7-2|TRBJ1-1|many|.
TGTGCCAGCACCAAGGGACGTCTGAACACTGAAGCTTTCTTT
CASTKGRLNTEAFF
>TRBV20-1|TRBJ2-2|many|.
TGCAGTGCTAAATCTAATGATTTGGTCGGGGAGCTGTTTTTT
CSAKSNDLVGELFF
>TRBV28|TRBJ2-7|many|.
TGTGCCAGCAGTTTTGTGCCTACCTACGAGCAGTACTTC
CASSFVPTYEQYF
>TRBV7-6|TRBJ2-3|many|.
TGTGCCAGCAGCTCAAAGGGGGGGCAAGCAGATACGCAGTATTTT
CASSSKGGQADTQYF
>TRBV18|TRBJ1-3|.|.
TGTGCCAGCTCACCGGAGGGGAGGGGAAACACCATATATTTT
CASSPEGRGNTIYF
>TRBV7-3|TRBJ2-1|many|TRBD2
TGTGCCAGCAGCTTAACAAGCGGGAAGGTCAATGAGCAGTTCTTC
CASSLTSGKVNEQFF
>TRBV12-3/TRBV12-4|TRBJ2-7|few|.
TGTGCCAGCAGTTTATGGGACAAGCCCTACGAGCAGTACTTC
CASSLWDKPYEQYF
>TRBV6-1|TRBJ1-5|many|.
TGTGCCAGCACATCGGACCATCTGAGCAATCAGCCCCAGCATTTT
CASTSDHLSNQPQHF
>TRBV28|TRBJ1-5|many|TRBD1
TGTGCCAGCAGCCGAGGACAGGAATATGGGCAGCCCCAGCATTTT
CASSRGQEYGQPQHF
>TRBV30|TRBJ2-5|many|TRBD2
TGTGCCTGGAGTGTTCTGGCTAGCGGGAGGGCCGGAAGAGAGACCCAGTACTTC
CAWSVLASGRAGRETQYF
>TRBV28|TRBJ2-3|many|TRBD1
TGTGCCAGCAGTTCCCACGGGGCAGGGGGTCTTTTCAGCACAGATACGCAGTATTTT
CASSSHGAGGLFSTDTQYF
>TRBV3-1|TRBJ2-7|many|.
TGTGCCAGCAGCCAAGATGTAGGGGATTCCTACGAGCAGTACTTC
CASSQDVGDSYEQYF
>TRBV5-1|TRBJ2-3|few|.
TGCGCCAGCAGCTTGGACGGCTACACAGATACGCAGTATTTT
CASSLDGYTDTQYF
>TRBV5-1|TRBJ1-1|many|TRBD1
TGTGCCAGCAGTTTAGCTACAGGGGGCACTGAAGCTTTCTTT
CASSLATGGTEAFF
>TRBV7-8|TRBJ2-7|many|TRBD2
TGTGCCAGCAGCTATCGGGGACTAGCGGCCTACGAGCAGTACTTC
CASSYRGLAAYEQYF
>TRBV6-1|TRBJ1-4|few|.
TGTGCCAGCAGTGAAGCCCACAGGGTAGGAGAAAAACTGTTTTTT
CASSEAHRVGEKLFF
>TRBV7-9|TRBJ1-6|.|.
TGTGCCAGCAGCTTAGAGAGGGGTGGGGGTTATTCACCCCTCCACTTT
CASSLERGGGYSPLHF
>TRBV30|TRBJ2-5|many|.
TGTGCCTGGAGTCCCCTCCAAGAGACCCAGTACTTC
CAWSPLQETQYF
>TRBV2|TRBJ2-2|many|.
TGTGCCAGCATTCGACTAGCAGGGGGCACCGGGGAGCTGTTTTTT
CASIRLAGGTGELFF
>TRBV27|TRBJ1-1|many|TRBD1
TGTGCCAGCAGTCCGTTGGACAGGGGAACTGAAGCTTTCTTT
CASSPLDRGTEAFF
>TRBV20-1|TRBJ1-1|many|.
TGCAGTGCTAGACGGGAGGGCGGGAACACTGAAGCTTTCTTT
CSARREGGNTEAFF
>TRBV29-1|TRBJ2-3|many|.
TGCAGCGTTGAGCTCGGAGCGAACACAGATACGCAGTATTTT
CSVELGANTDTQYF
>TRBV20-1|TRBJ1-2|few|.
TGCAGTGCCAGGGTTAAGTCGAATGGCTACACCTTC
CSARVKSNGYTF